This TCR beta chain comes out of a study of shared clonotypes between healthy human individuals. Generated by immunoSEQ multiplex PCR, the TCRdb table keeps only in-frame clones and is missing some. This table has 640,000 or so clones, approximately 79% appearing once. V gave up 2 bases and J gave up 6 bases, with 10 bases separating them. This CDR3 has 14 amino acids. Germline assignment: CDR1 SGHTA and CDR2 FQGTGA. Note on this clone: It differs at one base from a far larger clone, so likely a read error.

Sequencing was done on a sample of memory CD4+ T cells sorted from blood. Subset defined: CD45RA-negative fraction. This sequence was found in a woman aged 25-40 years in good health. This chain links TRBV7-3 with TRBJ2-2; D may correspond to TRBD1 or TRBD2 (5 bases each). The CDR3 spells CASSLGGAAGELFF. The CDR3, as DNA: TGTGCCAGCAGCTTAGGGGGAGCGGCCGGGGAGCTGTTTTTT.